This T cell receptor (beta chain) was observed in a study of shared clonotypes between healthy human individuals. Study context: Used for every donor were three CD4 naive, three CD4 memory, two CD8 naive and one CD8 memory plate. Study-level findings and limits: In contrast to clonotypes shared by all four donors, non-shared clonotypes had lower generation probabilities. Several donors held roughly 5% of naive CD4 clonotypes in common.

The CDR3 runs to 11 residues. The V end lost 3 bases, the J end lost 7 bases, and 4 bases lay between the germline ends. CDR1 is ENHRY, CDR2 SYGVKD, per germline. This clone was recorded only once. Its specificity is not known. The same CDR3 can be traced to other DNA sequences in this sample. The repertoire was sequenced with immunoSEQ multiplex PCR; TCRdb's copy has only in-frame clones and lacks some. The profile covers 2 million to 2.5 million clones, with approximately 93% appearing a single time and around 0.37% taken by the ten largest. This chain uses TRBV10-3 with TRBJ2-1; D remains unclear. The specimen sequenced was naive CD4+ T cells from PBMCs. Subset: CD45RA+ positively selected. The clonotype comes from a man between 18 and 29 years old in good health. Some clones in this sample may be carry-over from other donors' samples. CDR3 bases: TGTGCCATCAGTGAATCTAATGAGCAGTTCTTC. Its translation: CAISESNEQFF.